A selection of T cell receptor beta chains follows, all from one sample in a study of cytomegalovirus exposure and HLA in healthy donors. The assay was immunoSEQ multiplex PCR, and TCRdb's table has in-frame clones only and misses some. The repertoire holds fewer than 250,000 clones, with roughly 83% as singletons. The sample was PBMCs. The receptors here all came from a woman between 18 and 29 years old in good health and CMV-seronegative. The CDR3 runs from the conserved cysteine through the conserved F or W. The order of the fields is V gene, D gene, clone size, J gene, CDR3 DNA, CDR3 protein. D genes are given only for firm matches. Some rows have no size entry. The others give once, few or many, or a class for an expanded clone.

>TRBV29-1|TRBD2|once|TRBJ2-1
TGCAGCGTTCAGCTAGCGGGAGGGTTTGAGCAGTTCTTC
CSVQLAGGFEQFF
>TRBV27|TRBD2|once|TRBJ2-2
TGTGCCAGCAGTCTGTGGGTAGCGGGAGCGAACACCGGGGAGCTGTTTTTT
CASSLWVAGANTGELFF
>TRBV9|-|-|TRBJ2-6
TGTGCCAGCAGCAGGGACGGCTATTCCGGGGCCAACGTCCTGACTTTC
CASSRDGYSGANVLTF
>TRBV6-1|-|-|TRBJ1-1
TGTGCCAGCCTCTCAGCCCACACACCGAACACTGAAGCTTTCTTT
CASLSAHTPNTEAFF
>TRBV18|-|-|TRBJ1-5
TGTGCCAGCTCCAAGGGTGGGAGCAATCAGCCCCAGCATTTT
CASSKGGSNQPQHF
>TRBV6-6|-|few|TRBJ2-3
TGTGCCAGCAGCAGCCCCCCTAGCACAGATACGCAGTATTTT
CASSSPPSTDTQYF
>TRBV5-1|-|-|TRBJ1-6
TGCGCCAGCAGCTCAGGTGCCGGGGATTCACCCCTCCACTTT
CASSSGAGDSPLHF
>TRBV27|-|-|TRBJ1-1
TGTGCCAGCAGTTTAGGCGGGGGTAACACTGAAGCTTTCTTT
CASSLGGGNTEAFF
>TRBV4-1|-|many|TRBJ1-2
TGCGCCAGCAGCGACCGGACGGTTGGGGCCTATGGCTACACCTTC
CASSDRTVGAYGYTF
>TRBV28|-|-|TRBJ2-3
TGTGCCAGCATAGGCGCGGCAGCCGGAAGCACAGATACGCAGTATTTT
CASIGAAAGSTDTQYF
>TRBV29-1|-|-|TRBJ1-2
TGCAGCGTTGAACTGAACTATGGCTACACCTTC
CSVELNYGYTF
>TRBV2|-|few|TRBJ1-2
TGTGCCAGCAGTCCCTCTCCCGTCTATGGCTACACCTTC
CASSPSPVYGYTF